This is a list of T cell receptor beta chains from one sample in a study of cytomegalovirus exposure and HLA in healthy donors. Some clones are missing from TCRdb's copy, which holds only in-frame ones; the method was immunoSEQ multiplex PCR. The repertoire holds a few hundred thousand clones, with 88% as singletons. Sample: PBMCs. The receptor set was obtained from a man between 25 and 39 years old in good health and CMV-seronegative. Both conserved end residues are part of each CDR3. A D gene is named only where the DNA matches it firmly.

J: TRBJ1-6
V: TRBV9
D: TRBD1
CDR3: CASSVDGTGNSPLHF
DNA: TGCGCCAGCAGCGTAGATGGGACAGGGAATTCACCCCTCCACTTT

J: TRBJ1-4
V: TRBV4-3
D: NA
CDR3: CASSQGRAATNEKLFF
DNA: TGCGCCAGCAGCCAAGGGCGGGCTGCAACTAATGAAAAACTGTTTTTT

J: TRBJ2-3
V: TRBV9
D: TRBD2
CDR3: CASSVVTSGAGDTQYF
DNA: TGTGCCAGCAGCGTAGTGACTAGCGGGGCTGGAGATACGCAGTATTTT

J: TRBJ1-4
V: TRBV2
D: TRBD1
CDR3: CASRDRGKGTNEKLFF
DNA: TGTGCCAGCAGGGACAGGGGGAAAGGAACTAATGAAAAACTGTTTTTT

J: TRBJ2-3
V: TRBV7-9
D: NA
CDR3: CASSLVGATDTQYF
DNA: TGTGCCAGCAGCTTAGTGGGGGCCACAGATACGCAGTATTTT

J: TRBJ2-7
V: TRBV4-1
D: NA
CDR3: CASSQVNQGPYEQYF
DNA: TGCGCCAGCAGCCAAGTTAACCAGGGGCCCTACGAGCAGTACTTC

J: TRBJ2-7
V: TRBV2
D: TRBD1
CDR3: CASRALTGKGNEQYF
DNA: TGTGCCAGCAGGGCCCTGACAGGGAAGGGAAACGAGCAGTACTTC

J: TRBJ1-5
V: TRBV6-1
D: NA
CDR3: CASSERVAGANQPQHF
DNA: TGTGCCAGCAGTGAAAGGGTTGCGGGAGCAAATCAGCCCCAGCATTTT

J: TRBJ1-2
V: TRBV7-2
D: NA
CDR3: CASSLVLVGGYTF
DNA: TGTGCCAGCAGCTTAGTATTGGTTGGCGGCTACACCTTC

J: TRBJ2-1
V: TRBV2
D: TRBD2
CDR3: CASKLADYNEQFF
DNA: TGTGCCAGCAAACTAGCGGATTACAATGAGCAGTTCTTC

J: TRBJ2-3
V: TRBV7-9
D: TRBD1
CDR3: CASSPRTGDIGTDTQYF
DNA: TGTGCCAGCAGCCCCCGAACAGGGGACATTGGGACAGATACGCAGTATTTT

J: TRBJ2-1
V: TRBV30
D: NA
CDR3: CAWSVLHEQFF
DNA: TGTGCCTGGAGTGTACTCCATGAGCAGTTCTTC